This T cell receptor beta chain is drawn from a study of radiation and T cells in renal cell carcinoma. Sequencing used immunoSEQ multiplex PCR; TCRdb keeps in-frame clones, though not all of them. The sample lists approximately 70,000 clones; over 60% were seen once. This clone came up once. The CDR3 has 17 residues. Germline V lookup: CDR1 ENHRY, CDR2 SYGVKD. V shed 10 bases and J 1 base; nucleotides not matched to a gene: 13. Sample time point: blood 4 weeks post-SBRT, at nephrectomy. As for treatment: 15 Gy SBRT to primary tumor, nephrectomy 4 weeks later. The genes are TRBV10-3 and TRBJ1-4; 9 positions agree with TRBD1. The origin of this receptor is a man between 60 and 75 years old with renal cell carcinoma. Sequenced material: blood, taken from a patient whose treatment included radiotherapy and nephrectomy. In DNA form, the CDR3 reads TGTGCCACCTCGGGACAGGGAATAGGCGAAACTAATGAAAAACTGTTTTTT. This translates into CATSGQGIGETNEKLFF.